This TCR beta chain was captured by sequencing in a study of blood T cell repertoires in COVID-19. Study at large: The study drew acute and convalescent COVID-19 samples from the United States, Italy and Spain.

Authors' methods: Amplification with reference gene primers provided the estimates of nucleated cell counts. Libraries were prepared by immunoSEQ multiplex PCR; TCRdb keeps only in-frame clonotypes and omits some of them. The V and J calls and the clone size are those of that table, but D and trimming were determined from the DNA. This table holds roughly 30,000 clones, roughly nine tenths found once. The CDR3 covers 16 residues. V trimming: 0 bases; J trimming: 4 bases; junction bases outside the gene matches: 2. Germline CDR1 LGHNA, CDR2 YSLEER. The chain links TRBV4-3 to TRBJ2-1, with 11 bases that match TRBD2. The sequence derives from a human donor in a cohort sampled during active COVID-19. The sequenced sample consisted of peripheral blood. The DNA of the CDR3 is TGCGCCAGCAGCCAAGATCTAGCGGGGGGATACAATGAGCAGTTCTTC. Translated: CASSQDLAGGYNEQFF.